This paragraph reports one T cell receptor beta chain. V shed 1 base, J shed 2 bases, and the junction held 6 bases outside the gene matches. The CDR3 extends over 15 amino acids. Looked up from germline, CDR1 is DFQATT and CDR2 is SNEGSKA (reference sequence). Unfractionated whole blood yielded the extracted total RNA. This entry belongs to a study of human T cells and chemical hapten exposure. Individual cDNA molecules each carried unique molecular identifiers attached by the library. TCRdb passed the reads through MiXCR, listing each CDR3 protein once. The sample lists around 120,000 distinct CDR3 sequences, about 8.9% occurring once.

Sequencing used whole blood. The V and J genes are TRBV20-1 and TRBJ2-7; 9 bases line up with TRBD1. The origin of this receptor is a human donor in good health. Some clones in this sample may be carry-over from other donors' samples. The CDR3 protein is CSARGSNRGPYEQYF. The CDR3 DNA sequence: TGCAGTGCTAGAGGCAGCAACAGGGGGCCCTACGAGCAGTACTTC.